This TCR beta chain emerged from a study of blood T cell repertoires in COVID-19. Study-level information: Samples representing acute and convalescent COVID-19 were sourced from the United States, Italy and Spain. Nucleic acid was either cDNA or gDNA, and it came from T cells, B-cell-depleted T cells, or PBMCs.

Authors' data handling: How many nucleated cells were present was estimated from reference gene primer amplification. Sequencing was performed with immunoSEQ multiplex PCR; in TCRdb, only in-frame clones are kept and a portion is missing. D and trimming come from the DNA, and the V and J calls and clone size come from that table. This sample has about 20,000 clones, with around 86% found just once. This clonotype originated in a man aged 50 or older with active COVID-19. The sequenced material came from peripheral blood.

CDR3 bases: TGTGCCAGCAGTTACTCGGGCAACTACGAGCAGTACTTC. It is translated as CASSYSGNYEQYF. The chain carries TRBV6-2 or TRBV6-3 and TRBJ2-7; D is ambiguous. Looked up from germline, CDR1 is MNHEY and CDR2 is SVGEGT. The V and J ends lost 0 bases and 3 bases respectively, with 6 bases between them. This CDR3 is built from 13 residues.